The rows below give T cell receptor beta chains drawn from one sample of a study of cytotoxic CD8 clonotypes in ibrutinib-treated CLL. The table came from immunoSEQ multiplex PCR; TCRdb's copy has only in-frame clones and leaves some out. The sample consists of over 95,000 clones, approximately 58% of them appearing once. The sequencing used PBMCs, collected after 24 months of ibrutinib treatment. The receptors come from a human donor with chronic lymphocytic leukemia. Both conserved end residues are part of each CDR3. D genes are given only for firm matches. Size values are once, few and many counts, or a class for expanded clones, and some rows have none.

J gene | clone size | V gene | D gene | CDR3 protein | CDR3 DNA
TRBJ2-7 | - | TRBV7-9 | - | CASSLPPLEQYF | TGTGCCAGCAGCCTCCCCCCCCTCGAGCAGTACTTC
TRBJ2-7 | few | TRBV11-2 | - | CASSGASYEQYF | TGTGCCAGCAGTGGGGCCTCCTACGAGCAGTACTTC
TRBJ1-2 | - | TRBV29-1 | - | CSVGTGLYGYTF | TGCAGCGTTGGCACAGGCCTCTATGGCTACACCTTC
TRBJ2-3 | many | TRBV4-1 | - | CASSQEYGISTDTQYF | TGCGCCAGCAGCCAAGAGTACGGCATTAGCACAGATACGCAGTATTTT
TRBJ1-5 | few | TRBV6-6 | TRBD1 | CASSPGGSNQPQHF | TGTGCCAGCAGTCCAGGGGGTAGCAATCAGCCCCAGCATTTT
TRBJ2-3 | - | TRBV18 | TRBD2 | CASSPTLAGTTDTQYF | TGTGCCAGCTCACCAACTCTAGCGGGGACCACAGATACGCAGTATTTT
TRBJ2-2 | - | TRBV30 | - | CAWRREGIGELFF | TGTGCCTGGAGGAGAGAGGGTATCGGGGAGCTGTTTTTT
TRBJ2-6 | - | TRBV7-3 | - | CASKRDSGANVLTF | TGTGCCAGCAAGCGTGACTCTGGGGCCAACGTCCTGACTTTC
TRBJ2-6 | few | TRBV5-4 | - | CAGSTPSGANVLTF | TGTGCCGGCTCGACACCGTCTGGGGCCAACGTCCTGACTTTC
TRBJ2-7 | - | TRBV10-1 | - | CASSETGAPYEQYF | TGCGCCAGCAGTGAAACGGGGGCCCCCTACGAGCAGTACTTC
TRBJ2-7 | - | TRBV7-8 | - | CASSSGRGRETYEQYF | TGTGCCAGCAGCTCCGGGCGGGGCAGAGAGACCTACGAGCAGTACTTC
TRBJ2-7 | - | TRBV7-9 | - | CASSQLGDTPRQYF | TGTGCCAGCAGCCAATTAGGCGACACCCCACGGCAGTACTTC
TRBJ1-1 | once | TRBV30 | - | CAWSVRSEAFF | TGTGCCTGGAGTGTACGCAGTGAAGCTTTCTTT
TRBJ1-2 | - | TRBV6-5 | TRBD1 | CASSYSTIQGDYTF | TGTGCCAGCAGTTACTCGACCATACAGGGGGACTACACCTTC
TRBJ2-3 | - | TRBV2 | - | CASIGGDTQYF | TGTGCCAGCATTGGGGGAGATACGCAGTATTTT
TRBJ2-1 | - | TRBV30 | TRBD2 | CAWDSGGLSYNEQFF | TGTGCCTGGGATAGCGGGGGCCTCTCCTACAATGAGCAGTTCTTC
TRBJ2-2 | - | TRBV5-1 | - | CASSFPGASTGELFF | TGCGCCAGCAGCTTCCCGGGGGCGAGTACCGGGGAGCTGTTTTTT
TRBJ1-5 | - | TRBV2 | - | CASSPGQGDQPQHF | TGTGCCAGCAGTCCCGGGCAGGGCGATCAGCCCCAGCATTTT
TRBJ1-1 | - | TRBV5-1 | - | CASSLSGTMNTEAFF | TGCGCCAGCAGCTTGTCAGGGACAATGAACACTGAAGCTTTCTTT
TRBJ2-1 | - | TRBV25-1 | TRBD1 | CAIGQGNNEQFF | TGTGCCATAGGACAGGGAAACAATGAGCAGTTCTTC
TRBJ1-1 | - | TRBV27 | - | CASSPDSYTEAFF | TGTGCCAGCAGCCCCGACAGCTACACTGAAGCTTTCTTT
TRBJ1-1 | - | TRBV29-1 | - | CSVEVRLLNTEAFF | TGCAGCGTGGAGGTGAGATTGTTGAACACTGAAGCTTTCTTT
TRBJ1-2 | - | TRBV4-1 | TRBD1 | CASSQESLGTGDRGGYTF | TGCGCCAGCAGCCAAGAGAGTTTAGGGACAGGGGACAGAGGTGGCTACACCTTC
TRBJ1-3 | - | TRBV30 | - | CAWSGDGNTIYF | TGTGCCTGGAGTGGGGACGGAAACACCATATATTTT
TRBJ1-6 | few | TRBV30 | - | CAWSGAGGGSPLHF | TGTGCCTGGAGTGGCGCAGGAGGCGGCTCACCCCTCCACTTT
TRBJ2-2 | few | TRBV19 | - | CASSIGPVSGTGELFF | TGTGCCAGTAGTATTGGTCCAGTCTCGGGCACCGGGGAGCTGTTTTTT